Listed below are T cell receptor beta chains from one sample, sequenced in a study of tumour-infiltrating T cells in Burkitt lymphoma. TCRdb's table, derived via immunoSEQ multiplex PCR, lists solely in-frame clones and lacks some. This table holds fewer than 2,500 clones, around 15% found once. Specimen: tumor tissue from a relapse. These receptors all come from a human donor with relapsed Burkitt lymphoma. The CDR3 runs from the conserved cysteine through the conserved F or W. Fields, in order: CDR3 protein, CDR3 DNA, J gene, V gene, clone size, D gene. D genes are given only for firm matches. Not every row has a clone size; where given, it reads once, few, many or a size class.

CDR3 protein: CASSTQGARYEQYF
CDR3 DNA: TGTGCCAGTAGTACACAGGGGGCGCGCTACGAGCAGTACTTC
J gene: TRBJ2-7
V gene: TRBV19
clone size: few
D gene: TRBD1

CDR3 protein: CASSGETGQKQYF
CDR3 DNA: TGTGCCAGCAGTGGGGAGACAGGGCAGAAGCAGTACTTC
J gene: TRBJ2-7
V gene: TRBV2
clone size: .
D gene: TRBD1

CDR3 protein: CASIEDGRTDTQYF
CDR3 DNA: TGTGCCAGTATAGAGGACGGCAGAACAGATACGCAGTATTTT
J gene: TRBJ2-3
V gene: TRBV19
clone size: .
D gene: .

CDR3 protein: CASSSQGAVYGYTF
CDR3 DNA: TGTGCCAGCAGCTCGCAGGGGGCGGTCTATGGCTACACCTTC
J gene: TRBJ1-2
V gene: TRBV11-2
clone size: .
D gene: TRBD1

CDR3 protein: CASSPDTGSQPQHF
CDR3 DNA: TGTGCCAGCAGCCCAGACACGGGGAGTCAGCCCCAGCATTTT
J gene: TRBJ1-5
V gene: TRBV11-2
clone size: .
D gene: .

CDR3 protein: CASTRDGLYGYTF
CDR3 DNA: TGTGCCAGCACAAGAGACGGCCTCTATGGCTACACCTTC
J gene: TRBJ1-2
V gene: TRBV6-5
clone size: .
D gene: .

CDR3 protein: CASSQGVYSYNEQFF
CDR3 DNA: TGTGCCAGCAGCCAAGGAGTATACTCCTACAATGAGCAGTTCTTC
J gene: TRBJ2-1
V gene: TRBV14
clone size: .
D gene: .

CDR3 protein: CASSFNRGPASTDTQYF
CDR3 DNA: TGCGCCAGCAGCTTTAACAGGGGGCCAGCTAGCACAGATACGCAGTATTTT
J gene: TRBJ2-3
V gene: TRBV5-1
clone size: .
D gene: TRBD1

CDR3 protein: CASSLPSGETRYNEQFF
CDR3 DNA: TGTGCCAGCAGCTTGCCTAGCGGGGAAACTCGCTACAATGAGCAGTTCTTC
J gene: TRBJ2-1
V gene: TRBV5-6
clone size: .
D gene: TRBD2

CDR3 protein: CATSLRLAGKGEQFF
CDR3 DNA: TGTGCCACCAGCCTTCGACTAGCGGGAAAGGGTGAGCAGTTCTTC
J gene: TRBJ2-1
V gene: TRBV15
clone size: .
D gene: TRBD2

CDR3 protein: CASSETEVSYEQYF
CDR3 DNA: TGTGCCAGCAGTGAGACAGAGGTCTCCTACGAGCAGTACTTC
J gene: TRBJ2-7
V gene: TRBV2
clone size: .
D gene: .

CDR3 protein: CASSPGRNYGYTF
CDR3 DNA: TGTGCCAGCTCACCTGGGAGGAACTATGGCTACACCTTC
J gene: TRBJ1-2
V gene: TRBV18
clone size: few
D gene: .

CDR3 protein: CASSSGQGTGELFF
CDR3 DNA: TGTGCCAGCAGTTCGGGACAGGGGACCGGGGAGCTGTTTTTT
J gene: TRBJ2-2
V gene: TRBV27
clone size: few
D gene: TRBD1

CDR3 protein: CASSLDGSAMVYEQYF
CDR3 DNA: TGCGCCAGCAGCTTGGACGGGTCCGCGATGGTCTACGAGCAGTACTTC
J gene: TRBJ2-7
V gene: TRBV5-1
clone size: few
D gene: .

CDR3 protein: CASSFGGGTEAFF
CDR3 DNA: TGTGCCAGCAGTTTCGGCGGGGGCACTGAAGCTTTCTTT
J gene: TRBJ1-1
V gene: TRBV28
clone size: .
D gene: .

CDR3 protein: CASRGGRTSAKNIQYF
CDR3 DNA: TGTGCCAGCAGGGGGGGACGGACTTCAGCCAAAAACATTCAGTACTTC
J gene: TRBJ2-4
V gene: TRBV2
clone size: .
D gene: .

CDR3 protein: CASSRRDGRGSDTQYF
CDR3 DNA: TGTGCCAGTAGCCGGAGGGACGGTCGCGGATCTGATACGCAGTATTTT
J gene: TRBJ2-3
V gene: TRBV19
clone size: .
D gene: .

CDR3 protein: CASSPPVWGPDNEQFF
CDR3 DNA: TGTGCCAGCTCACCCCCCGTTTGGGGGCCAGACAATGAGCAGTTCTTC
J gene: TRBJ2-1
V gene: TRBV18
clone size: .
D gene: .

CDR3 protein: CASSLGLGTEAFF
CDR3 DNA: TGCGCCAGCAGCTTGGGACTTGGGACTGAAGCTTTCTTT
J gene: TRBJ1-1
V gene: TRBV5-1
clone size: few
D gene: .

CDR3 protein: CASSSGRDTQYF
CDR3 DNA: TGTGCCAGCAGCTCTGGTCGAGATACGCAGTATTTT
J gene: TRBJ2-3
V gene: TRBV7-9
clone size: large
D gene: .

CDR3 protein: CAISVGGGGNEQYF
CDR3 DNA: TGTGCCATCAGTGTTGGGGGCGGCGGGAACGAGCAGTACTTC
J gene: TRBJ2-7
V gene: TRBV10-3
clone size: .
D gene: .

CDR3 protein: CASSLGGTQETQYF
CDR3 DNA: TGTGCCAGCAGCTTGGGTGGTACCCAAGAGACCCAGTACTTC
J gene: TRBJ2-5
V gene: TRBV5-4
clone size: .
D gene: .

CDR3 protein: CATHLGSGAFEAFF
CDR3 DNA: TGTGCCACCCACCTGGGATCGGGAGCTTTTGAAGCTTTCTTT
J gene: TRBJ1-1
V gene: TRBV10-3
clone size: .
D gene: .

CDR3 protein: CASSHSASTDTQYF
CDR3 DNA: TGTGCCAGCTCCCACTCGGCTAGCACAGATACGCAGTATTTT
J gene: TRBJ2-3
V gene: TRBV18
clone size: .
D gene: .

CDR3 protein: CASRAPGIGNEQFF
CDR3 DNA: TGTGCCAGCAGGGCCCCGGGAATAGGTAATGAGCAGTTCTTC
J gene: TRBJ2-1
V gene: TRBV2
clone size: .
D gene: .

CDR3 protein: CASSYWRGGGTDTQYF
CDR3 DNA: TGTGCCAGCAGTTACTGGCGGGGAGGTGGCACAGATACGCAGTATTTT
J gene: TRBJ2-3
V gene: TRBV6-5
clone size: few
D gene: .

CDR3 protein: CASSLHGDRTYEQYF
CDR3 DNA: TGTGCCAGCAGCTTACACGGGGACAGAACCTACGAGCAGTACTTC
J gene: TRBJ2-7
V gene: TRBV7-6
clone size: few
D gene: TRBD1

CDR3 protein: CASSRPENRKTYGYTF
CDR3 DNA: TGCGCCAGCAGCCGCCCCGAGAACCGAAAGACCTATGGCTACACCTTC
J gene: TRBJ1-2
V gene: TRBV4-1
clone size: .
D gene: .